The 3 T cell receptor beta chains below all came from one sample that was sequenced in a study of blood T cell repertoires in COVID-19. TCRdb's table, derived via immunoSEQ multiplex PCR, lists solely in-frame clones and lacks some. The table includes about 200,000 clones, more than 80% detected once. The sequenced sample was peripheral blood. Source of these receptors: a man aged 50 to 60 with acute or convalescent COVID-19.

V gene TRBV6-2 or TRBV6-3 combines with J gene TRBJ2-1, with 10 bases lining up with TRBD1. This CDR3 comprises 17 residues. V was clipped by 6 bases and J by 10 bases; unmatched bases: 18. The germline V gene has CDR1 MNHEY and CDR2 SVGEGT. The CDR3 DNA reads as TGTGCCAGCAGCGGCGACAGGGGGCTGTCCCAGGCAGGAGAGCAGTTCTTC. This encodes CASSGDRGLSQAGEQFF.

The V and J genes are TRBV24-1 and TRBJ2-3; a possible D gene is TRBD2 (6 bases). The CDR3 is made up of 13 amino acids. Trimming left V 7 bases short and J 3 bases short, with 10 bases between. Germline V gene lookup returns CDR1 KGHDR and CDR2 SFDVKD. The CDR3 nucleotides read TGTGCCACCAGCCCGGGGGATACAGATACGCAGTATTTT. Translation gives CATSPGDTDTQYF.

The chain uses TRBV19 and TRBJ2-4; 8 positions match TRBD2. Trimming at V came to 10 bases and at J to 1 base, leaving 9 bases not matched to a gene. In germline, CDR1 is LNHDA, CDR2 SQIVND (reference sequence). CDR3 length: 15 amino acids. The CDR3 sequence is CATAAGGMAKNIQYF. The CDR3 DNA follows: TGTGCCACCGCCGCGGGAGGAATGGCCAAAAACATTCAGTACTTC. The variable domain in full, with the rest retrieved from reference TRBV19 and TRBJ2-4, is DGGITQSPKYLFRKEGQNVTLSCEQNLNHDAMYWYRQDPGQGLRLIYYSQIVNDFQKGDIAEGYSVSREKKESFPLTVTSAQKNPTAFYLCATAAGGMAKNIQYFGAGTRLSVL.